These 17 T cell receptor beta chains came from one sample sequenced in a study of cytomegalovirus exposure and HLA in healthy donors. A multiplex PCR was run with 60 Vbeta primers and 13 Jbeta primers. Generated by immunoSEQ multiplex PCR, the TCRdb table keeps only in-frame clones and is missing some. Here the sample spans roughly 100,000 clones, around three quarters being singletons. Specimen: PBMCs. The receptors were sampled from a woman aged 35 to 49 in good health and CMV-seronegative.

The chain has TRBV7-6 and TRBJ2-1, with 7 nucleotides matching TRBD1. V was pared by 3 bases and J by 9 bases, with 5 bases of the junction left unmatched. The germline CDR1 and CDR2 sequences are SGHVS and FNYEAQ. CDR3 size: 13 residues. The CDR3: CASSFDREPEQFF. CDR3 DNA: TGTGCCAGCAGCTTCGACAGGGAACCTGAGCAGTTCTTC.

This clone showed up just a few times. The chain joins TRBV11-3 to TRBJ2-3; 8 bases match TRBD1. The CDR3 covers 14 residues. Trimming at V came to 5 bases and at J to 5 bases, leaving 6 bases not matched to a gene. The V gene's germline CDR1 is SGHNT and CDR2 YENEEA. CDR3 region: CASSRDRQQDTQYF. The CDR3 DNA follows: TGTGCCAGCAGCCGGGACAGGCAGCAAGATACGCAGTATTTT.

The chain uses TRBV18 and TRBJ2-7; 11 nucleotides align to TRBD2. The J segment lost 4 bases and the V segment lost 5 bases, leaving 7 bases of the junction unmatched. CDR1 and CDR2 (germline): KGHSH, LQKENI. The CDR3 runs 15 residues. Here the CDR3 DNA reads TGTGCCAGCTCAGCCGGGACTAGCGGAGGTTACGAGCAGTACTTC. Protein product: CASSAGTSGGYEQYF.

The V and J genes are TRBV27 and TRBJ2-5, with 13 nucleotides matching TRBD2. J gave up 4 bases and V 0 bases, and 5 bases lay outside the gene matches. The CDR3 covers 17 residues. CDR1 and CDR2 from the germline V gene are MNHEY and SMNVEV (reference sequence). In DNA form, the CDR3 reads TGTGCCAGCAGTTTATCGGGGACTAGCGGGATTGGAGAGACCCAGTACTTC. Translating gives CASSLSGTSGIGETQYF.

The chain links TRBV28 to TRBJ2-7; 8 bases map to TRBD1. J was trimmed by 4 bases and V by 6 bases; bases with no gene match: 17. CDR3 length equals 17 residues. Germline-derived CDR1 and CDR2 are MDHEN and SYDVKM. CDR3 nucleotides: TGTGCCAGCAGACCTAGGGACAGGATAAGAGGGGGGTACGAGCAGTACTTC. It translates to CASRPRDRIRGGYEQYF.

The chain uses TRBV29-1 and TRBJ2-5, with D unclear. From germline, CDR1 is SQVTM and CDR2 ANQGSEA. V gave up 5 bases and J gave up 1 base, with 14 bases separating them. The length of the CDR3 is 14 residues. The CDR3, as DNA: TGCAGCGTTCTCCCTTTAGCAGCCCAAGAGACCCAGTACTTC. It encodes CSVLPLAAQETQYF.

The CDR3 sequence: CAKRGGRLAGCRYNEQFF. The CDR3 coding sequence is TGTGCCAAGAGGGGCGGTCGGCTAGCGGGATGTCGCTACAATGAGCAGTTCTTC. This chain links TRBV14 with TRBJ2-1; 9 nucleotides agree with TRBD2. The CDR3 covers 18 residues. Losses at the gene ends were 10 bases for V and 3 bases for J; bases not matched to a gene: 19. From germline, CDR1 is SGHDN and CDR2 FVKESK.

This sequence joins TRBV7-2 and TRBJ1-3; possibly TRBD1 for D (5 bases). With 3 bases removed from V and 4 bases from J, the gap between germline ends came to 7 bases. The CDR3 runs 13 residues. Per germline, CDR1 SGHTA and CDR2 FQGNSA. DNA for the CDR3: TGTGCCAGCAGCTTGTCAGGGGGAAACACCATATATTTT. The encoded protein is CASSLSGGNTIYF. The full variable domain, with the rest looked up from reference TRBV7-2 and TRBJ1-3, is GAGVSQSPSNKVTEKGKDVELRCDPISGHTALYWYRQSLGQGLEFLIYFQGNSAPDKSGLPSDRFSAERTGGSVSTLTIQRTQQEDSAVYLCASSLSGGNTIYFGEGSWLTVV.

The rearrangement uses TRBV7-2 and TRBJ2-3; 11 nucleotides align to TRBD2. Per germline, CDR1 SGHTA and CDR2 FQGNSA. V lost 5 bases and J lost 6; bases outside the gene matches: 10. The CDR3 totals 16 residues. This CDR3 reads CASSPRTSGLVDTQYF. DNA for the CDR3: TGTGCCAGCAGCCCCCGGACTAGCGGGCTCGTGGATACGCAGTATTTT.

The chain employs TRBV27 and TRBJ2-3; D is undetermined. Deletions cut 3 bases from V and 0 bases from J, with 7 bases between. The CDR3 spans 14 residues. From germline, CDR1 is MNHEY and CDR2 SMNVEV (reference sequence). The CDR3: CASSLRPSTDTQYF. The CDR3 DNA follows: TGTGCCAGCAGTTTGAGGCCGAGCACAGATACGCAGTATTTT.

The chain links TRBV6-5 to TRBJ1-1, with 8 bases that match TRBD1. Germline V lookup: CDR1 MNHEY, CDR2 SVGAGI. The CDR3 contains 13 residues. The trim removed 5 bases at V and 4 bases at J, leaving 3 bases unmatched. CDR3 amino acids: CASSHRGATEAFF. In nucleotides, the CDR3 is TGTGCCAGCAGTCACAGGGGGGCCACTGAAGCTTTCTTT.

The chain employs TRBV9 and TRBJ2-3, with D possibly TRBD2 on 5 matching bases. Between the trimmed V and J ends, which lost 3 bases and 1 base, there was a span of 12 bases. Germline CDR1 is SGDLS and CDR2 is YYNGEE. The CDR3 consists of 15 residues. The CDR3 DNA sequence: TGTGCCAGCAGCGCTCTCGGGCGGGGCACAGATACGCAGTATTTT. Its protein is CASSALGRGTDTQYF.

The J gene is TRBJ2-5, the V gene TRBV15; TRBD2 matches 12 bases. Germline V gives CDR1 LNHNV, CDR2 YYDKDF (reference sequence). The CDR3 loop spans 16 amino acids. After removal of 2 bases from V and 4 bases from J, the junction contained 5 bases not matched to a gene. In nucleotides, the CDR3 is TGTGCCACCAGCAGACTAGCGGGAGGGTCGCGAGAGACCCAGTACTTC. It is translated as CATSRLAGGSRETQYF. Full variable domain (remainder filled in from reference TRBV15 and TRBJ2-5): DAMVIQNPRYQVTQFGKPVTLSCSQTLNHNVMYWYQQKSSQAPKLLFHYYDKDFNNEADTPDNFQSRRPNTSFCFLDIRSPGLGDTAMYLCATSRLAGGSRETQYFGPGTRLLVL.

The J gene is TRBJ2-1, the V gene TRBV19, with 10 positions matching TRBD2. The CDR3 runs to 12 residues. The V gene's germline CDR1 is LNHDA and CDR2 SQIVND (reference sequence). Losses at the gene ends were 10 bases for V and 6 bases for J; bases not matched to a gene: 3. The CDR3 loop is CATLAGVNEQFF. CDR3 coding DNA: TGTGCCACCCTAGCGGGGGTCAATGAGCAGTTCTTC.

The chain is built from TRBV6-1 and TRBJ2-1; 11 nucleotides agree with TRBD2. The CDR3 runs 18 residues. CDR1 is MNHNS and CDR2 is SASEGT in the germline V gene. The J segment lost 4 bases and the V segment lost 4 bases, leaving 12 bases of the junction unmatched. Written as DNA, the CDR3 is TGTGCCAGCAGTGGCAGAAGAGTTAGCGGGAGGGGGTACAATGAGCAGTTCTTC. The encoded protein is CASSGRRVSGRGYNEQFF.

This rearrangement joins TRBV10-3 to TRBJ1-1; D gene ambiguous. Trimming took 0 bases from V and 3 from J, leaving 11 bases between them. The CDR3 totals 15 residues. Germline CDR1 ENHRY, CDR2 SYGVKD. CDR3 residues: CAISESRDWDTEAFF. The CDR3 coding sequence is TGTGCCATCAGTGAGTCACGGGATTGGGACACTGAAGCTTTCTTT.

The chain is built from TRBV19 and TRBJ1-1; D remains ambiguous. The CDR3 totals 13 residues. Germline V gene lookup returns CDR1 LNHDA and CDR2 SQIVND (reference sequence). The germline V and J ends were trimmed by 4 bases and 11 bases, with 17 bases remaining between them. The CDR3 nucleotides read TGTGCCAGTAGTACGACAACGCGGGTGAGCGCTTTCTTT. It encodes CASSTTTRVSAFF.